This T cell receptor beta chain was identified in a study of T cells after posttransplantation cyclophosphamide. Treatment was busulfan-fludarabine conditioning, a marrow graft, and cyclophosphamide on days +3 and +4. TCRdb's table, derived via immunoSEQ multiplex PCR, lists solely in-frame clones and lacks some. This sample carries about 10,000 clones, none of them present only once. CDR3 length equals 15 residues. V was shortened by 4 bases and J by 4 bases, with 16 bases between the two germline ends. Germline V gene data show CDR1 as SGHRS and CDR2 as YFSETQ. This clone came up many times. The source is a female patient in her thirties or forties who received an allogeneic stem cell transplant from a related donor, was CMV-positive, and had no GVHD. Some of the T cells may derive from the graft donor. Sample: PBMCs, taken after allogeneic stem cell transplant with posttransplant cyclophosphamide. V is TRBV5-1 and J is TRBJ2-3, with D perhaps matching TRBD2 (5 bases). The CDR3 DNA follows: TGCGCCAGCAGCCCCTATCCGGACGGGGCAGATACGCAGTATTTT. Translated, it gives CASSPYPDGADTQYF.